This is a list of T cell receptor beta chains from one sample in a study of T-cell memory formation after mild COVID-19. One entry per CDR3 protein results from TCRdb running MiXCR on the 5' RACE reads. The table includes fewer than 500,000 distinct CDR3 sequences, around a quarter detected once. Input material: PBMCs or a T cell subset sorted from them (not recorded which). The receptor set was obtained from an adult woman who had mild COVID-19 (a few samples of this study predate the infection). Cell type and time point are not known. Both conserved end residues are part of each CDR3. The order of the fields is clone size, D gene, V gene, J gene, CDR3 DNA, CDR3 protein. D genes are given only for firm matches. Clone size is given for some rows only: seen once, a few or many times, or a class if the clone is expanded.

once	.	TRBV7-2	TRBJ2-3	TGTGCCAGCAGCAAGCTAAGTGGGACACCCCCATTTAGCACAGATACGCAGTATTTT	CASSKLSGTPPFSTDTQYF
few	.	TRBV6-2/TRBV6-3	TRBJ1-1	TGTGCCAGCAGTTACTTGCGGGAAGCTTTCTTT	CASSYLREAFF
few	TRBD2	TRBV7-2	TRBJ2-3	TGTGCCAGCAGCCTCAGGACTAGCGGAGATACGCAGTATTTT	CASSLRTSGDTQYF
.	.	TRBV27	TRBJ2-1	TGTGCCAGCAGTTCCCTCCCGGCAGGGCGGTCCTACAATGAGCAGTTCTTC	CASSSLPAGRSYNEQFF
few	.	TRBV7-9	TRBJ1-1	TGTGCCAGCAGCCCAGGGCCGAGAAGGTCGAACACTGAAGCTTTCTTT	CASSPGPRRSNTEAFF
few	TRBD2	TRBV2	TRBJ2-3	TGTGCCGGTAGCGGGGCCTCCACAGATACGCAGTATTTT	CAGSGASTDTQYF
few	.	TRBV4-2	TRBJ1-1	TGTGCCAGCAGCCAAGATGGGGACACGAACACTGAAGCTTTCTTT	CASSQDGDTNTEAFF
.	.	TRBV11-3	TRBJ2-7	TGTGCCAGCAGCTTAGATCAGGGCAGCTACGAGCAGTACTTC	CASSLDQGSYEQYF
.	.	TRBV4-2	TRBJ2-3	TGTGCCAGCAGCCAAGGGGGGACTTGGAGCACAGATACGCAGTATTTT	CASSQGGTWSTDTQYF
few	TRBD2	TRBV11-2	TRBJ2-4	TGTGCCAGCAGCTTAGATATGCTAGCGGGGACTCAGTACTTC	CASSLDMLAGTQYF
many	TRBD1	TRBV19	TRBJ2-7	TGTGCCACCACACCACAGGGGCGGACCTACGAGCAGTACTTC	CATTPQGRTYEQYF
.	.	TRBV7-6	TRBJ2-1	TGTGCCAGCATCCCCCCCGGGGGTCCCAATGAGCAGTTCTTC	CASIPPGGPNEQFF
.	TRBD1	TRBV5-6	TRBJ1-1	TGTGCCAGCAGCTTGGGTCAGGGGGGAGCTTTCTTT	CASSLGQGGAFF
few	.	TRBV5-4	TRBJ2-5	TGTGCCAGCAGCCCGATCTCGGAGAAGACCCAGTACTTC	CASSPISEKTQYF
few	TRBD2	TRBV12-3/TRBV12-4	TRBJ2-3	TGTGCCAGCAGTTTTGAGGGACTAGGAGATACGCAGTATTTT	CASSFEGLGDTQYF
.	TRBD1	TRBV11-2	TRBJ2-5	TGTGCCAGCAGCTTGCGCGACAGGGGGGTCCAAGAGACCCAGTACTTC	CASSLRDRGVQETQYF
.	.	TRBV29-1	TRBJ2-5	TGCAGCCTCACCTTGGGGGGCGGATCGGAGACCCAGTACTTC	CSLTLGGGSETQYF
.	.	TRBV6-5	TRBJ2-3	TGTGCCAGCAGGGGAAGCTCCTTAGATACGCAGTATTTT	CASRGSSLDTQYF
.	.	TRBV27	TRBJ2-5	TGTGCCAGCAGTTTATTCTCGGGACACCGACCCCAAGAGACCCAGTACTTC	CASSLFSGHRPQETQYF
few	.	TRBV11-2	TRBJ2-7	TGTGCCAGCAGCCAAATTGGACAGTCCTACGAGCAGTACTTC	CASSQIGQSYEQYF
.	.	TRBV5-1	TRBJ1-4	TGCGCCAGCAGCTTGGGTGCGGGCCGGAGTAATGAAAAACTGTTTTTT	CASSLGAGRSNEKLFF
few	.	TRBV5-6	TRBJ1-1	TGTGCCAGCAGCCCCCGTCCTCAAACAGGGAGGGACACTGAAGCTTTCTTT	CASSPRPQTGRDTEAFF
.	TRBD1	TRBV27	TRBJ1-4	TGTGCCAGCAGTTTAACGGGGGCCCCGGACAGGGGGCTAGCAGGGAAACTGTTTTTT	CASSLTGAPDRGLAGKLFF
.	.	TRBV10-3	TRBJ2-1	TGTGCCATCAGTGATTACTTAGGCAATGAGCAGTTCTTC	CAISDYLGNEQFF
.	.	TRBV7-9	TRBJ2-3	TGTGCCAGCAGCCAGATGGGGGATACGCAGTATTTT	CASSQMGDTQYF
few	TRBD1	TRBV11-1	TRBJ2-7	TGTGCCAGCAGCTCACGGACAGGGATGGGAGAGCAGTACTTC	CASSSRTGMGEQYF
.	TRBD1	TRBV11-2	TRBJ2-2	TGTGCCAGCAGCCCCCGTATACCGGGACAGGGGGGTACCGGGGAGCTGTTTTTT	CASSPRIPGQGGTGELFF
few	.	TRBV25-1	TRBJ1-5	TGTGCCAGCAGTGGATCTCCAGCGTGGGGTACAGGTCAGCCCCAGCATTTT	CASSGSPAWGTGQPQHF